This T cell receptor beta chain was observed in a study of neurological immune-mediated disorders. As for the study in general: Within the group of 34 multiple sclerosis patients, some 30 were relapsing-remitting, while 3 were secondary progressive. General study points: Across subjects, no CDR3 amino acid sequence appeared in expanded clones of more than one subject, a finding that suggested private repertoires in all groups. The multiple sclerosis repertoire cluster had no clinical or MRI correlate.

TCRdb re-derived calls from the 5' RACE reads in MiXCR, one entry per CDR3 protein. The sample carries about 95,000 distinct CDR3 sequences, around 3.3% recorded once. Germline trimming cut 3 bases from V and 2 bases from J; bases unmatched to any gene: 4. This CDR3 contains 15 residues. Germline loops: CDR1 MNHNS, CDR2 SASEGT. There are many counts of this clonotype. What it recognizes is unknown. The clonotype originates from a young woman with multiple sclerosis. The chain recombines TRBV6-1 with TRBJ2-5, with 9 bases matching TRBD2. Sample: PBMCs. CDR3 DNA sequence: TGTGCCAGCAGTGAGAGTAGCGGGGGACAAGAGACCCAGTACTTC. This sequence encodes CASSESSGGQETQYF.